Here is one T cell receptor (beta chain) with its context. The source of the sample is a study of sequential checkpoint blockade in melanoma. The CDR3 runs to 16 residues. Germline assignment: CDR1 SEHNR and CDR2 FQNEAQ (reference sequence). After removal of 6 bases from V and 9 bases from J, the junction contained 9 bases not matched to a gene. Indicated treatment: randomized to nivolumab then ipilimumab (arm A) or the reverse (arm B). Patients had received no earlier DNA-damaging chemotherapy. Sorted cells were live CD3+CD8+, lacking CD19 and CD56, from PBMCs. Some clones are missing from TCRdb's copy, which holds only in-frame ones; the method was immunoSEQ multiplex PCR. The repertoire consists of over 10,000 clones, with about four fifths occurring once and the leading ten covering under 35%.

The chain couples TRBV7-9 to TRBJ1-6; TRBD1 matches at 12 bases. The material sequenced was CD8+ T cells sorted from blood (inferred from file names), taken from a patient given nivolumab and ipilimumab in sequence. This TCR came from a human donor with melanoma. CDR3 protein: CASSNRDRGHGSPLHF. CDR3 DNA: TGTGCCAGCAGTAACCGGGACAGGGGGCATGGTTCACCCCTCCACTTT.